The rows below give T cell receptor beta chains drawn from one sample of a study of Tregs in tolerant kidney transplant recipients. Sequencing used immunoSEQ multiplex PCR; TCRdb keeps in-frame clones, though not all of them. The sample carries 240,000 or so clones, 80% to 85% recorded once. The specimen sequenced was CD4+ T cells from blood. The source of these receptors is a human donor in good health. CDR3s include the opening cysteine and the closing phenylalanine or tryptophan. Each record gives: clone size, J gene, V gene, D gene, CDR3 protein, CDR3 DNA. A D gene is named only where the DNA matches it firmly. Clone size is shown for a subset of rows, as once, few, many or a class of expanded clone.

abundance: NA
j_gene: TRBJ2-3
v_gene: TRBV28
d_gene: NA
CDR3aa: CASSTPGRTSTDTQYF
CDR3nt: TGTGCCAGCAGTACACCGGGACGGACTAGCACAGATACGCAGTATTTT

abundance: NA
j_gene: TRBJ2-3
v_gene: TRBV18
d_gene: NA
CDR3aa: CASSPPSVGTDTQYF
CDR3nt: TGTGCCAGCTCACCACCGTCCGTGGGGACAGATACGCAGTATTTT

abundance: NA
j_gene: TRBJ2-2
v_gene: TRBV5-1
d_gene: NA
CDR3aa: CASSKGGKTGELFF
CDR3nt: TGCGCCAGCAGCAAGGGCGGAAAGACCGGGGAGCTGTTTTTT

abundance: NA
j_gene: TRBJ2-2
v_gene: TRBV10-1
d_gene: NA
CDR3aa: CASSGGYTGELFF
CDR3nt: TGCGCCAGCAGTGGCGGGTACACCGGGGAGCTGTTTTTT

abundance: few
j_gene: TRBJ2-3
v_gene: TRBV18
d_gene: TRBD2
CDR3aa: CASSLVAGGTDTQYF
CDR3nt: TGTGCCAGCTCACTGGTAGCGGGAGGCACAGATACGCAGTATTTT

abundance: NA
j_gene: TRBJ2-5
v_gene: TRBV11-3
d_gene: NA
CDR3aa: CASSERRGSKTQYF
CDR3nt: TGTGCCAGCAGCGAGCGCAGGGGTTCAAAGACCCAGTACTTC

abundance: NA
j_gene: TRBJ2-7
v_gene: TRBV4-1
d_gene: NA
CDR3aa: CASSQGQAYEQYF
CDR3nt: TGCGCCAGCAGCCAAGGACAGGCATACGAGCAGTACTTC

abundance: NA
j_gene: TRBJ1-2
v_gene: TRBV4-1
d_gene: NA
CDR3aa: CASSQYWTPRQGYTF
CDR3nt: TGCGCCAGCAGCCAATACTGGACACCCCGTCAAGGCTACACCTTC

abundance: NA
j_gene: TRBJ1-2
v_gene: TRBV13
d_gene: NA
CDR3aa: CASSRGRGLGYGYTF
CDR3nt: TGTGCCAGCAGCAGAGGGCGGGGACTTGGATATGGCTACACCTTC

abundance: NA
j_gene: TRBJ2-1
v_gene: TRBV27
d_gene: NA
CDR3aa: CASSSGTSLGNEQFF
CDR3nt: TGTGCCAGCAGCTCCGGGACGTCATTGGGTAATGAGCAGTTCTTC

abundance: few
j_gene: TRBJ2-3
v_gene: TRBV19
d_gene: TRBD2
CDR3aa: CASLAGGPADTQYF
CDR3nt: TGTGCCAGTTTAGCGGGAGGGCCGGCAGATACGCAGTATTTT

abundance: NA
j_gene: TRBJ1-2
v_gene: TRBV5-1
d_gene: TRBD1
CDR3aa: CASSSLTGPGYTF
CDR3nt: TGCGCCAGCAGCTCCCTGACAGGGCCGGGCTACACCTTC

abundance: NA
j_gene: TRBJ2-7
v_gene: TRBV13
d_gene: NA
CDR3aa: CASSLSGFAYEQYF
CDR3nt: TGTGCCAGCAGCTTATCAGGGTTTGCCTACGAGCAGTACTTC

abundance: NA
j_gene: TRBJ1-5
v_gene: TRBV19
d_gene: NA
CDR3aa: CASSIWRINQPQHF
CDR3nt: TGTGCCAGTAGTATTTGGAGGATCAATCAGCCCCAGCATTTT

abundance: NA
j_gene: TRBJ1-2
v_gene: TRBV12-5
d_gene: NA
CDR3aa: CASGLVGIDYGYTF
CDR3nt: TGTGCTAGTGGTTTGGTTGGTATCGACTATGGCTACACCTTC

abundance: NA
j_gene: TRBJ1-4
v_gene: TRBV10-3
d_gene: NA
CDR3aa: CAISRTENEKLFF
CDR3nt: TGTGCCATCAGTAGGACAGAGAATGAAAAACTGTTTTTT

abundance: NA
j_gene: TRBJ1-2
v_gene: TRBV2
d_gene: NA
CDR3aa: CASTVQGSNYGYTF
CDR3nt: TGTGCCAGCACGGTACAGGGTTCTAACTATGGCTACACCTTC

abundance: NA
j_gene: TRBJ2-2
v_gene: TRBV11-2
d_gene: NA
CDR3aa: CASSSQTAANTGELFF
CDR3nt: TGTGCCAGCAGCTCCCAAACTGCGGCGAACACCGGGGAGCTGTTTTTT

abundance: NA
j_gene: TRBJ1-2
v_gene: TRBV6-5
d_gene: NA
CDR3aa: CASSYFRQDPNYGYTF
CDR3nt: TGTGCCAGCAGTTACTTTAGACAGGATCCTAACTATGGCTACACCTTC

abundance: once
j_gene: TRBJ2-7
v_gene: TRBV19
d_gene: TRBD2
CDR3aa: CASSIGTSGRAREQYF
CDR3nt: TGTGCCAGTAGTATCGGGACTAGCGGGAGGGCCCGCGAGCAGTACTTC

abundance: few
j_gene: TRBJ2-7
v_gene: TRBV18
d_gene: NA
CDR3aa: CASSPTGLLYEQYF
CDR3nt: TGTGCCAGCTCACCGACAGGCCTACTCTACGAGCAGTACTTC

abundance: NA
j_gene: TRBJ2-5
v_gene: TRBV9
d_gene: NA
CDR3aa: CASSVRGSLGETQYF
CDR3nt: TGTGCCAGCAGCGTAAGGGGGTCATTGGGGGAGACCCAGTACTTC

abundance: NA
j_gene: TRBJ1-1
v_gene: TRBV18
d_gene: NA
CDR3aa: CASSPKAEAFF
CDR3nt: TGTGCCAGCTCACCAAAGGCTGAAGCTTTCTTT

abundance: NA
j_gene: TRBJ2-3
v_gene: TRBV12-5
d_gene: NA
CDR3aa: CASGLGDTQYF
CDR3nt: TGTGCTAGTGGTTTGGGAGATACGCAGTATTTT

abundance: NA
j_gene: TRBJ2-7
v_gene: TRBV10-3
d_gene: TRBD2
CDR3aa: CAISEGLANEQYF
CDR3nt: TGTGCCATCAGTGAAGGACTAGCGAACGAGCAGTACTTC

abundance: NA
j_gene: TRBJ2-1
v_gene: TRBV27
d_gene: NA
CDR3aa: CASSFEGPAYNEQFF
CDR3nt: TGTGCCAGCAGTTTTGAGGGGCCGGCGTACAATGAGCAGTTCTTC

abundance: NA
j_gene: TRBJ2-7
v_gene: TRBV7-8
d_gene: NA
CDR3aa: CASSLAHEQYF
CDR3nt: TGTGCCAGCAGCTTAGCCCACGAGCAGTACTTC

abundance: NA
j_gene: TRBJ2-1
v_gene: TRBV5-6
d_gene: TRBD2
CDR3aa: CASSLVAGVVNEQFF
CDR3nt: TGTGCCAGCAGCTTGGTAGCGGGAGTTGTAAATGAGCAGTTCTTC

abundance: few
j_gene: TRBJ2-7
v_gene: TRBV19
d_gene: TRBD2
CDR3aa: CASSTAGGTYEQYF
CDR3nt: TGTGCCAGTAGTACAGCGGGAGGGACCTACGAGCAGTACTTC

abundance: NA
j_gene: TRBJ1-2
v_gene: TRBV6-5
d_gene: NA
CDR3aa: CASRGPAGGYTF
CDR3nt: TGTGCCAGCAGGGGGCCCGCCGGCGGCTACACCTTC

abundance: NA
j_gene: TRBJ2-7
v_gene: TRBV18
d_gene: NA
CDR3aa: CASSPLAGSSYEQYF
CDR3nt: TGTGCCAGCTCACCACTTGCGGGTAGCTCCTACGAGCAGTACTTC

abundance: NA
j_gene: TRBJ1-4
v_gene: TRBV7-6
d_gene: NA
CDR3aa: CASSRRASSATNEKLFF
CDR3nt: TGTGCCAGCAGTCGAAGGGCTTCAAGTGCAACTAATGAAAAACTGTTTTTT

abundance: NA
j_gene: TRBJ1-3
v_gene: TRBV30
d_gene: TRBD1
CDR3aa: CAGDRASSGNTIYF
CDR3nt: TGTGCGGGGGACAGGGCCAGCTCTGGAAACACCATATATTTT

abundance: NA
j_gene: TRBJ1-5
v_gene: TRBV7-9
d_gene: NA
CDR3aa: CASSLGSPNSNQPQHF
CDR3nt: TGTGCCAGCAGCTTAGGCAGCCCCAATAGCAATCAGCCCCAGCATTTT

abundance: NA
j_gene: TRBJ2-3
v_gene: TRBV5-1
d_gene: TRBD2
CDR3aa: CASSQGLAGGGLADTQYF
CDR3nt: TGCGCCAGCAGCCAGGGACTAGCGGGAGGAGGCCTCGCAGATACGCAGTATTTT

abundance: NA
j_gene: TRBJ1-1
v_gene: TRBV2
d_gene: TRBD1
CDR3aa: CASRTGGTEAFF
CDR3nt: TGTGCCAGCAGGACAGGGGGAACTGAAGCTTTCTTT

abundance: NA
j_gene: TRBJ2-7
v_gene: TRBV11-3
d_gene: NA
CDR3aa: CASSYGQGSSEQYF
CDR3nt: TGTGCCAGCAGCTACGGCCAGGGGTCTTCCGAGCAGTACTTC

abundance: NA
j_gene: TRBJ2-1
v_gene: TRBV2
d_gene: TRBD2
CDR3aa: CASPPPGGSINNEQFF
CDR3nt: TGTGCCAGCCCCCCCCCGGGCGGGAGCATCAACAATGAGCAGTTCTTC

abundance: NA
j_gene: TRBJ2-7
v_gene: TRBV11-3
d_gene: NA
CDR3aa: CASSARTGYEQYF
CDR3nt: TGTGCCAGCAGCGCTAGGACTGGCTACGAGCAGTACTTC

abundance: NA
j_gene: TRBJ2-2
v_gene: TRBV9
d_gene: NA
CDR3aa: CASRPPSGPTGELFF
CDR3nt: TGTGCCAGCAGACCCCCTTCTGGTCCGACCGGGGAGCTGTTTTTT

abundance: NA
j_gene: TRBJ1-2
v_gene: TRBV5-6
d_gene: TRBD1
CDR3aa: CASSLGSGGPRYGYTF
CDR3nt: TGTGCCAGCAGCTTGGGGTCAGGGGGACCCCGCTATGGCTACACCTTC

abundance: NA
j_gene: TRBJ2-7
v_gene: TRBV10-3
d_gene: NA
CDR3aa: CAISEAGRPYEQYF
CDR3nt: TGTGCCATCAGTGAGGCGGGACGGCCCTACGAGCAGTACTTC

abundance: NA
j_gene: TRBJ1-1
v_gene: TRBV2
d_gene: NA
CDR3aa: CASSLHILNTEAFF
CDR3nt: TGTGCCAGCAGTTTGCACATACTGAACACTGAAGCTTTCTTT

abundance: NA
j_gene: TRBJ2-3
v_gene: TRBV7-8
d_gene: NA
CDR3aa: CASSPGQNTDTQYF
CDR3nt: TGTGCCAGCAGTCCAGGACAGAACACAGATACGCAGTATTTT

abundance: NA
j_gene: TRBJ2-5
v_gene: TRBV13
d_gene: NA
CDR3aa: CASSLVGGSRNSHLETQYF
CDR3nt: TGTGCCAGCAGCTTAGTCGGGGGATCCCGAAACAGCCATCTAGAGACCCAGTACTTC

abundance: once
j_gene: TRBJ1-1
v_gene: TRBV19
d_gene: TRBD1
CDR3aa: CASSMTGRLAFF
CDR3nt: TGTGCCAGTAGTATGACAGGGCGTCTGGCTTTCTTT

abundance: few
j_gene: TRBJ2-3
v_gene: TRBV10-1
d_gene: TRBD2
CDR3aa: CASSEAGSGRAGTQYF
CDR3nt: TGCGCCAGCAGTGAGGCGGGGAGCGGGAGGGCCGGTACGCAGTATTTT

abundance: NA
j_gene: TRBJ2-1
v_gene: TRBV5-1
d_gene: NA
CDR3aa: CASNPGAYNEQFF
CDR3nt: TGCGCCAGCAACCCAGGAGCCTACAATGAGCAGTTCTTC

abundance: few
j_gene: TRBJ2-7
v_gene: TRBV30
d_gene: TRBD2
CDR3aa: CAWSVLASGGSYEQYF
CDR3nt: TGTGCCTGGAGTGTACTGGCTAGCGGGGGGTCCTACGAGCAGTACTTC

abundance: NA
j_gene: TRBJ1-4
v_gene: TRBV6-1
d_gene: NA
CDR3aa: CASSEWVFRSGGLEKLFF
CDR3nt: TGTGCCAGCAGTGAATGGGTTTTTCGGTCCGGGGGCCTGGAAAAACTGTTTTTT

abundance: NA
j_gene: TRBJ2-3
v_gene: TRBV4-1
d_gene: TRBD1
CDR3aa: CASSLDRGLSDTQYF
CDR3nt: TGCGCCAGCAGCCTCGACAGGGGGCTCTCAGATACGCAGTATTTT

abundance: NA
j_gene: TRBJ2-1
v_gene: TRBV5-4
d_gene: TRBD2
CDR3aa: CASSSGLAGGSNEQFF
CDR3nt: TGTGCCAGCAGCTCAGGACTAGCGGGAGGGTCTAATGAGCAGTTCTTC

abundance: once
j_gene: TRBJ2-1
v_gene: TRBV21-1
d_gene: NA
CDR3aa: CASSDHWALPLSIHEQFF
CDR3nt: TGTGCCAGCAGCGACCATTGGGCACTACCCCTGAGTATTCATGAGCAGTTCTTC

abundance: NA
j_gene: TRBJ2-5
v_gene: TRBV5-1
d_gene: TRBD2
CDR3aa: CASSPGRTTSGVEAQYF
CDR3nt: TGCGCCAGCAGCCCCGGGAGGACGACTAGCGGGGTGGAGGCCCAGTACTTC

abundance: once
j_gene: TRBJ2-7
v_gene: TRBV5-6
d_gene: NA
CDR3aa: CASSLTSEQYF
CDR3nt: TGTGCCAGCAGCTTGACGAGTGAGCAGTACTTC

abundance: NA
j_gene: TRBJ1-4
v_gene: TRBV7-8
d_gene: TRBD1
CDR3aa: CASSLEREGQVREKLFF
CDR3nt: TGTGCCAGCAGCTTAGAGAGAGAGGGACAGGTTCGTGAAAAACTGTTTTTT

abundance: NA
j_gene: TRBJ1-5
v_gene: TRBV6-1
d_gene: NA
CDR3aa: CASVGVRGNQPQHF
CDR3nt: TGTGCCAGCGTTGGGGTTAGGGGCAATCAGCCCCAGCATTTT